This T cell receptor (beta chain) was identified during a study of post-analysis software for immune sequencing data. Overall study results and limits: Normalized Chao1 diversity was significantly reduced in patients versus controls.

Regarding this clonotype: What it recognizes is unknown.

cDNA libraries of TCR beta carried unique molecular identifiers. TCRdb independently ran MiXCR on the PCR reads; one entry per CDR3 protein. Here the sample spans hundreds of thousands of distinct CDR3 sequences, 40% to 50% being singletons. The specimen sequenced was blood. The source of this sequence is a girl aged 5 to 17 with multiple sclerosis.

CDR3 coding DNA: TGTGCCAGCAGTTTGGGACTAGCGGGAGAGGGCCCCTACAATGAGCAGTTCTTC. Its protein is CASSLGLAGEGPYNEQFF. V is TRBV12-3 or TRBV12-4 and J is TRBJ2-1; TRBD2 aligns across 14 bases. The CDR3 runs 18 residues. J lost 2 bases, V lost 3 bases, and 6 bases had no gene match.